The sequence of this T cell receptor beta chain was determined in a study of OX40 agonist ivuxolimab in advanced cancers. Points from the study as a whole: Patients who responded partially at 0.1-3.0 mg/kg showed clonal expansion ranking among the lowest. Some nonresponders likewise displayed low normalized T-cell clonal expansion. On average, CD8+ T cells showed a greater number of expanded clones than CD4+.

The data were produced by immunoSEQ multiplex PCR, yet TCRdb's version contains in-frame clones alone and is incomplete. The table lists 65,000 to 100,000 clones, 70% to 90% of them singletons. Germline values: CDR1 MDHEN, CDR2 SYDVKM. The CDR3 spans 12 residues. This clone came up a few times. Its antigen is currently unknown. A read error may produce the germline difference seen at one junction end. This TCR was recovered from an adult with an advanced solid tumor such as melanoma, head and neck, liver or kidney cancer. The rearrangement joins TRBV28 to TRBJ2-7; TRBD1 matches 7 bases. The source material was CD4+ or CD8+ T cells sorted from blood, sampled in a trial of the OX40 agonist ivuxolimab. The CDR3 is CASTNPRGQAHF. CDR3 bases: TGTGCCAGCACTAACCCTAGGGGGCAGGCCCACTTC.